Sequencing of this T cell receptor beta chain was carried out in a study of T cell responses to AZD1222 COVID-19 vaccine. As for the study in general: Samples with a second dose at about 4 or about 12 weeks were pooled together. General study points: It was only after the peak T cell response that any repertoires were sampled.

Only in-frame clones appear in the TCRdb table, and some are missing; sequencing was by immunoSEQ multiplex PCR. The data contain roughly 80,000 clones, about nine tenths of them singletons. As to this clone: Its antigen is as yet unknown. This same CDR3 is encoded by further DNA sequences in the sample.

V gave up 2 bases and J gave up 7 bases, with 7 bases separating them. This CDR3 is 12 amino acids long. Germline loops: CDR1 SGHRS, CDR2 YFSETQ. V gene TRBV5-1 combines with J gene TRBJ2-1; either TRBD1 or TRBD2 may supply D (6 bases each). The receptor comes from an adult in good health. The starting material was peripheral blood, obtained on day 0 of AZD1222 vaccination. CDR3 region: CASSLGGNEQFF. The DNA of the CDR3 is TGCGCCAGCAGCTTAGGGGGGAATGAGCAGTTCTTC.